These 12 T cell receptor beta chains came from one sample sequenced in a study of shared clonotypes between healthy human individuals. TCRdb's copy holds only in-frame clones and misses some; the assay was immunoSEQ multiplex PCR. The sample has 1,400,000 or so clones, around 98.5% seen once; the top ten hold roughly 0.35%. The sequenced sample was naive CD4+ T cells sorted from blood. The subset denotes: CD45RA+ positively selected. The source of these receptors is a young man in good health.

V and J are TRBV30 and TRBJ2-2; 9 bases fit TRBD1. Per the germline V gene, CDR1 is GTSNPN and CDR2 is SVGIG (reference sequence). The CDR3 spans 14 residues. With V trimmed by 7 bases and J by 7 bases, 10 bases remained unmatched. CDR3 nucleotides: TGTGCCTACCGGAGGACAGGGGAGGTCGGGGAGCTGTTTTTT. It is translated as CAYRRTGEVGELFF.

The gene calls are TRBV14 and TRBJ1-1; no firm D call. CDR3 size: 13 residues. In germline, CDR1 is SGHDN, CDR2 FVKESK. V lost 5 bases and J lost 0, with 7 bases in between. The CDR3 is CASSKNMNTEAFF. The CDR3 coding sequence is TGTGCCAGCAGCAAGAACATGAACACTGAAGCTTTCTTT. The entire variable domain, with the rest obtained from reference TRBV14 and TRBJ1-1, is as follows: EAGVTQFPSHSVIEKGQTVTLRCDPISGHDNLYWYRRVMGKEIKFLLHFVKESKQDESGMPNNRFLAERTGGTYSTLKVQPAELEDSGVYFCASSKNMNTEAFFGQGTRLTVV.

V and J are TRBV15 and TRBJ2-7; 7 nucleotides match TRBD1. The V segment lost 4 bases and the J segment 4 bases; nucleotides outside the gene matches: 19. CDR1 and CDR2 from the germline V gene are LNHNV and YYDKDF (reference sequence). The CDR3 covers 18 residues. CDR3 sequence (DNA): TGTGCCACCAGCAAGGCGACAGGGTTGCATCTTGTGTTGTACGAGCAGTACTTC. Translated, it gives CATSKATGLHLVLYEQYF.

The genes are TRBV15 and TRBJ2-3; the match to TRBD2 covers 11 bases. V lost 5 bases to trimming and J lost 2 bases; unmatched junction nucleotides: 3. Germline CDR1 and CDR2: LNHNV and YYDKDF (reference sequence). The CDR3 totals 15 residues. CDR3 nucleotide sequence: TGTGCCACCAGCGGGGGACTAGCGGACACAGATACGCAGTATTTT. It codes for CATSGGLADTDTQYF. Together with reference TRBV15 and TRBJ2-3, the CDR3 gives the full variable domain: DAMVIQNPRYQVTQFGKPVTLSCSQTLNHNVMYWYQQKSSQAPKLLFHYYDKDFNNEADTPDNFQSRRPNTSFCFLDIRSPGLGDTAMYLCATSGGLADTDTQYFGPGTRLTVL.

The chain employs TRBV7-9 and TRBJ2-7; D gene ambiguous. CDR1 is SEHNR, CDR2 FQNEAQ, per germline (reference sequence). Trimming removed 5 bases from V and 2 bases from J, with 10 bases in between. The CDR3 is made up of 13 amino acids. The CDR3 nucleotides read TGTGCCAGCAGCCCTATCGGCCCCTACGAGCAGTACTTC. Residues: CASSPIGPYEQYF. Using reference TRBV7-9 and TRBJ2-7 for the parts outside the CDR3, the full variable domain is DTGVSQNPRHKITKRGQNVTFRCDPISEHNRLYWYRQTLGQGPEFLTYFQNEAQLEKSRLLSDRFSAERPKGSFSTLEIQRTEQGDSAMYLCASSPIGPYEQYFGPGTRLTVT.

Written as DNA, the CDR3 is TGTGCCAGCTCACCACGTTCCGGGGGAGTGAACACTGAAGCTTTCTTT. It specifies CASSPRSGGVNTEAFF. V is TRBV18 and J is TRBJ1-1, with D possibly being TRBD1 (5 bases). CDR3 size: 16 residues. Trimming left V 1 base short and J 0 bases short, with 12 bases between. The germline gives CDR1 KGHSH, CDR2 LQKENI. The complete variable domain, with remaining parts taken from reference TRBV18 and TRBJ1-1, reads NAGVMQNPRHLVRRRGQEARLRCSPMKGHSHVYWYRQLPEEGLKFMVYLQKENIIDESGMPKERFSAEFPKEGPSILRIQQVVRGDSAAYFCASSPRSGGVNTEAFFGQGTRLTVV.

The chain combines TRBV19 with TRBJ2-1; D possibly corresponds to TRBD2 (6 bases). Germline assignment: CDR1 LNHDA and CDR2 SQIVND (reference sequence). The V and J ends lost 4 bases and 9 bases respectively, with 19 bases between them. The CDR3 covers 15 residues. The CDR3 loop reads CASSNPGKRAGEQFF. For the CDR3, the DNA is TGTGCCAGTAGTAACCCTGGAAAGCGGGCCGGTGAGCAGTTCTTC.

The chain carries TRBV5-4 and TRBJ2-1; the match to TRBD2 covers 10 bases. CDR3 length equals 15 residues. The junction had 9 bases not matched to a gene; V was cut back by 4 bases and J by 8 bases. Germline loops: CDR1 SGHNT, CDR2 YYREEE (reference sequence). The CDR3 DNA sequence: TGTGCCAGCAGCCGCGGACTAGCGGCGGGGGATGAGCAGTTCTTC. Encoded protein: CASSRGLAAGDEQFF.

CDR3 coding DNA: TGTGCCAGCTCACCCGGACAGGGTGCTGAGACCCAGTACTTC. Translated, it gives CASSPGQGAETQYF. The rearrangement uses TRBV18 and TRBJ2-5, with 8 nucleotides matching TRBD1. CDR3 size: 14 residues. V shed 3 bases, J shed 5 bases, and the junction held 5 bases outside the gene matches. The germline V gene encodes CDR1 KGHSH and CDR2 LQKENI.

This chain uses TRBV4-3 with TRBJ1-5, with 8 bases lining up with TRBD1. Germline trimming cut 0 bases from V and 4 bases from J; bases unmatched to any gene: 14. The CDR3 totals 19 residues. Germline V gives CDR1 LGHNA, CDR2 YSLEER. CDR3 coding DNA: TGCGCCAGCAGCCAAGATCCGACAGGGGCGGGTCATTGGAATCAGCCCCAGCATTTT. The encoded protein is CASSQDPTGAGHWNQPQHF.

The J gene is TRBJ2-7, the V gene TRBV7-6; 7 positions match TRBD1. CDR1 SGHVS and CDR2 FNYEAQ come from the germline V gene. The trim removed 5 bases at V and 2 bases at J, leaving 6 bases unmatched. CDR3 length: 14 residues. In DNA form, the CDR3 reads TGTGCCAGCAGCGCGACGCAGGGGGCCTACGAGCAGTACTTC. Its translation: CASSATQGAYEQYF.

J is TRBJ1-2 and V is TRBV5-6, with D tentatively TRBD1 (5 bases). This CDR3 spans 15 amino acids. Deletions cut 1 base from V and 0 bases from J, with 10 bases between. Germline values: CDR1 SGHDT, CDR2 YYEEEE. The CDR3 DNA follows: TGTGCCAGCAGCTTGATTACAGGTCCTAACTATGGCTACACCTTC. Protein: CASSLITGPNYGYTF.